This T cell receptor beta chain emerged from a study of T cells in Graves' hyperthyroidism and ophthalmopathy. This clonotype was detected ten times or more. Trimming removed 0 bases at V and 6 bases at J, with 12 bases between. Germline V gene lookup returns CDR1 SGHDN and CDR2 FVKESK. This CDR3 comprises 14 residues. RNA transcripts provided the source from which TCR beta CDR3 regions were amplified. HTBI primers were the set used in a first-round RT-PCR of the TCR CDR3. TCRdb fed the multiplex PCR reads into MiXCR, producing one record per CDR3 protein. The data show approximately 690,000 distinct CDR3 sequences, approximately 15% seen once.

This TCR was sampled from a woman in her forties or fifties with Graves' ophthalmopathy. The V and J genes are TRBV14 and TRBJ2-7; D perhaps matches TRBD2 (6 bases). The sequencing input was blood. The CDR3 loop reads CASSQDTAGGEQYF. In DNA form, the CDR3 reads TGTGCCAGCAGCCAAGATACAGCGGGCGGCGAGCAGTACTTC.